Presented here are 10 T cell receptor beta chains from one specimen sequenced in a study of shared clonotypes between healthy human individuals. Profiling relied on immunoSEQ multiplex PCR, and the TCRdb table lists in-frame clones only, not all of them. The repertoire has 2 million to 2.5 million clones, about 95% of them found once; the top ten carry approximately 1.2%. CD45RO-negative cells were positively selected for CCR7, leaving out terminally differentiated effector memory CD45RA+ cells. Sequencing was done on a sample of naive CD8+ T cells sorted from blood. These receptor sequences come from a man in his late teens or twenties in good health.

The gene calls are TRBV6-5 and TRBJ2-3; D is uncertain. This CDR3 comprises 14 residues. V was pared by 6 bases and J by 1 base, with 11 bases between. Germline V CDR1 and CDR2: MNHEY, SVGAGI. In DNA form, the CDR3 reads TGTGCCAGCAGCCCAATTGGACGCACAGATACGCAGTATTTT. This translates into CASSPIGRTDTQYF.

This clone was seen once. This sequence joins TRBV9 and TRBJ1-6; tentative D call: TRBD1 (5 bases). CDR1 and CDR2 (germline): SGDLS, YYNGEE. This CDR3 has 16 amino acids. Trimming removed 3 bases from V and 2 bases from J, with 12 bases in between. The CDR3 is CASSAEGKTYNSPLHF. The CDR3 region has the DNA TGTGCCAGCAGCGCGGAGGGGAAGACCTATAATTCACCCCTCCACTTT.

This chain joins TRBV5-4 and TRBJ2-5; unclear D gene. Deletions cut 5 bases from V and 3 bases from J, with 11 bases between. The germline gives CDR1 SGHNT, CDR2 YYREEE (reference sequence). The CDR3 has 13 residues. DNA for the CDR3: TGTGCCAGCAGTGACTGGACGGAAGAGACCCAGTACTTC. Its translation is CASSDWTEETQYF.

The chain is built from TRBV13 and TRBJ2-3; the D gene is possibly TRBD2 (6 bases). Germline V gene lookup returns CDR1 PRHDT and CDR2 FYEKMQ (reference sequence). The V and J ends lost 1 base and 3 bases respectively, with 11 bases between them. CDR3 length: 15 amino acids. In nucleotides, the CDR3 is TGTGCCAGCAGCTTAGTAGCGGAGCAGACAGATACGCAGTATTTT. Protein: CASSLVAEQTDTQYF. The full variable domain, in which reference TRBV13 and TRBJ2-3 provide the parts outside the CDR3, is AAGVIQSPRHLIKEKRETATLKCYPIPRHDTVYWYQQGPGQDPQFLISFYEKMQSDKGSIPDRFSAQQFSDYHSELNMSSLELGDSALYFCASSLVAEQTDTQYFGPGTRLTVL.

CDR3 amino acids: CASIGSGTHYEQYF. The DNA for the CDR3 is TGTGCCAGCATAGGTTCGGGGACGCATTACGAGCAGTACTTC. The chain is built from TRBV28 and TRBJ2-7; D tentatively fits TRBD1 or TRBD2 (5 bases each). The CDR3 totals 14 residues. Trimming stripped 7 bases from V and 4 bases from J, with 17 bases between. Germline CDR1 is MDHEN and CDR2 is SYDVKM.

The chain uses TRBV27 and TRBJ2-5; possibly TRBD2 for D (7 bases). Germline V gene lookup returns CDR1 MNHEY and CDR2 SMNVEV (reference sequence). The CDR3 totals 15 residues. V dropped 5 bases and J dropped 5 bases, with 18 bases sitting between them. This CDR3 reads CASSPTRGAGETQYF. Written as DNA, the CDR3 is TGTGCCAGCAGTCCTACCCGGGGGGCTGGGGAGACCCAGTACTTC.

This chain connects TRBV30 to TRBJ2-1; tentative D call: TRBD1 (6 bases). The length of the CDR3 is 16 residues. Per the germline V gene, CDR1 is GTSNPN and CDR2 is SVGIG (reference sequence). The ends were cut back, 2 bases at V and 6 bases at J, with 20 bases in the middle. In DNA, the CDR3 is TGTGCCTGGAGTTTAAGGGTCAGGGGCCTTGTCAATGAGCAGTTCTTC. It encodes CAWSLRVRGLVNEQFF.

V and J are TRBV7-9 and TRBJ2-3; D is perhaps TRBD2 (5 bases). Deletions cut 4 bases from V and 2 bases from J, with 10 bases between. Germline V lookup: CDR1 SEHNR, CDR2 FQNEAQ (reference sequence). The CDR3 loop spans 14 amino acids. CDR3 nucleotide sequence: TGTGCCAGCAGCTCCTTGGACTTCACAGATACGCAGTATTTT. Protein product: CASSSLDFTDTQYF.

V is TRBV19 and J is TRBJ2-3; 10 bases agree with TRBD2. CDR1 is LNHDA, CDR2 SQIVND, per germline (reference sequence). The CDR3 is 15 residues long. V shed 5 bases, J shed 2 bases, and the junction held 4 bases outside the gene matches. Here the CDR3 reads CASSPTSGNTDTQYF. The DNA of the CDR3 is TGTGCCAGTAGTCCTACTAGCGGGAACACAGATACGCAGTATTTT.

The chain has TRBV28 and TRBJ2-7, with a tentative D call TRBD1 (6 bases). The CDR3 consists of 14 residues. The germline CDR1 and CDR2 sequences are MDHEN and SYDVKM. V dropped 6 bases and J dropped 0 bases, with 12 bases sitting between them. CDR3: CASRPTGNSYEQYF. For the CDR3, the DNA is TGTGCCAGCAGACCAACAGGGAACTCCTACGAGCAGTACTTC.